This paragraph covers one T cell receptor beta chain sequence. Its antigen is not identified. This sample was taken from a study of blood T cells in healthy people across ages. General study results and limits: Among T cells, TCR beta diversity per million cells dropped roughly linearly as age rose. When set beside aged donors, long-lived donors presented more naive CD4+ cells and higher diversity.

Primed by a sample-barcoded 5' primer and a J-beta primer mix, a second PCR proceeded for 7 to 11 cycles. In TCRdb, the 5' RACE reads were re-called with MiXCR into one record per CDR3 protein. Here the sample spans hundreds of thousands of distinct CDR3 sequences, about 28% being singletons. This CDR3 comprises 16 residues. With V trimmed by 6 bases and J by 4 bases, 7 bases remained unmatched. Looked up from germline, CDR1 is MNHNY and CDR2 is SVGAGI (reference sequence). This chain uses TRBV6-6 with TRBJ1-4; 11 bases match TRBD1. Sequencing input: blood. The sequence came from a woman of 80 years or more in good health. CDR3 coding DNA: TGTGCCAGCAGGAACCACGGGACAGGGGGTAATGAAAAACTGTTTTTT. Residues: CASRNHGTGGNEKLFF.